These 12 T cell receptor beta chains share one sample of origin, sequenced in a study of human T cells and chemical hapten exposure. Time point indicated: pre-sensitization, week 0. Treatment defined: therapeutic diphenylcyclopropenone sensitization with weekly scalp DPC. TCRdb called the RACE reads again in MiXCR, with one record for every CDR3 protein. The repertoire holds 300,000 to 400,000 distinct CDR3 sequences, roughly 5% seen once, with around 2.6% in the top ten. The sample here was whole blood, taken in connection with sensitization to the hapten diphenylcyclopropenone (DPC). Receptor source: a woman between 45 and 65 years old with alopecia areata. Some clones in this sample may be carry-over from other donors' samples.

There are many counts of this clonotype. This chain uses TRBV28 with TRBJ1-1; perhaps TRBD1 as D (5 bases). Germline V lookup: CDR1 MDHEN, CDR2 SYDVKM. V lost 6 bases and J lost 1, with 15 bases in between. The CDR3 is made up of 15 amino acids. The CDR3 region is CASRGVTATNTEAFF. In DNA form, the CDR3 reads TGTGCCAGCAGGGGGGTGACAGCAACGAACACTGAAGCTTTCTTT.

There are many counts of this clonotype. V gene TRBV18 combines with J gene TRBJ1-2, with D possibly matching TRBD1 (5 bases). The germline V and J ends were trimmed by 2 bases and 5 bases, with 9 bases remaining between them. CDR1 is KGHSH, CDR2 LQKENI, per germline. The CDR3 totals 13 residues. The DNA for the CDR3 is TGTGCCAGCTCACCAGGGACTGTTTATGGCTACACCTTC. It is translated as CASSPGTVYGYTF. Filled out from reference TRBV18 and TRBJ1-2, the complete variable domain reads NAGVMQNPRHLVRRRGQEARLRCSPMKGHSHVYWYRQLPEEGLKFMVYLQKENIIDESGMPKERFSAEFPKEGPSILRIQQVVRGDSAAYFCASSPGTVYGYTFGSGTRLTVV.

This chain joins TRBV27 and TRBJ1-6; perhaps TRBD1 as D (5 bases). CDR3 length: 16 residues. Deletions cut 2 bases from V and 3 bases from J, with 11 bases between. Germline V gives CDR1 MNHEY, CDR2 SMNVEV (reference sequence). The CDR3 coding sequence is TGTGCCAGCAGTTTAATGGGACGGCTCTATAATTCACCCCTCCACTTT. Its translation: CASSLMGRLYNSPLHF.

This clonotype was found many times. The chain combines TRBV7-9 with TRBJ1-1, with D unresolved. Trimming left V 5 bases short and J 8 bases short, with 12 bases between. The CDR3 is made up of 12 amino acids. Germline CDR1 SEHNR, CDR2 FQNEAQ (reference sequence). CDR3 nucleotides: TGTGCCAGCAGCCTCCCCCTCCGAGAAGCTTTCTTT. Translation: CASSLPLREAFF.

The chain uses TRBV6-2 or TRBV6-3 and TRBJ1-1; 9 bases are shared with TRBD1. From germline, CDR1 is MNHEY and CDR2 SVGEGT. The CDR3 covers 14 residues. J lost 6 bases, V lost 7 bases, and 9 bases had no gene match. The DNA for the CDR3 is TGTGCCAGCACCCCGACAGGGGGGGGATCTGAAGCTTTCTTT. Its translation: CASTPTGGGSEAFF.

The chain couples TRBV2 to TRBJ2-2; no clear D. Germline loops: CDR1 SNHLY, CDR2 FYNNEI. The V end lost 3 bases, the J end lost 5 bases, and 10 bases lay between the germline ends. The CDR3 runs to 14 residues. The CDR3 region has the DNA TGTGCCAGCAGTGATTTACAGAGGACCGGGGAGCTGTTTTTT. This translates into CASSDLQRTGELFF.

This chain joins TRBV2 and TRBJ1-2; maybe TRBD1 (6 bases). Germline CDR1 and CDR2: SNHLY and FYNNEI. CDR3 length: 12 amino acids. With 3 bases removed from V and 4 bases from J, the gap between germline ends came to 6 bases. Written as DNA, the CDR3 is TGTGCCAGCAGTGACAGGGGCTATGGCTACACCTTC. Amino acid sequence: CASSDRGYGYTF.

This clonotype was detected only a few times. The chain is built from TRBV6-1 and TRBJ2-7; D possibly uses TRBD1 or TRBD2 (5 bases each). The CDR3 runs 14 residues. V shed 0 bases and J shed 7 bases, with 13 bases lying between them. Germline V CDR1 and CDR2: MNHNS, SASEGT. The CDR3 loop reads CASSEALDTGEQYF. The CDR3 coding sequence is TGTGCCAGCAGTGAAGCATTGGACACGGGAGAGCAGTACTTC.

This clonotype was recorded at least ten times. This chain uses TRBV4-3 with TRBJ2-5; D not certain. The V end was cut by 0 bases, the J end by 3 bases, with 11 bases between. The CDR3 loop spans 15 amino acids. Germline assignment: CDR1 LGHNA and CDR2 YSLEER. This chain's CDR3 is CASSQDTVGEETQYF. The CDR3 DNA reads TGCGCCAGCAGCCAAGATACGGTCGGTGAAGAGACCCAGTACTTC.

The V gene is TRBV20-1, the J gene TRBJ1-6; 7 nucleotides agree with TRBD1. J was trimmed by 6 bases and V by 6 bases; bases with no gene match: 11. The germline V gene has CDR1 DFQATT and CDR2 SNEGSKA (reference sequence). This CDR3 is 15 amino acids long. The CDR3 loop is CSASGTASPNSPLHF. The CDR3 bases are TGCAGTGCCTCCGGGACAGCGTCCCCTAATTCACCCCTCCACTTT.

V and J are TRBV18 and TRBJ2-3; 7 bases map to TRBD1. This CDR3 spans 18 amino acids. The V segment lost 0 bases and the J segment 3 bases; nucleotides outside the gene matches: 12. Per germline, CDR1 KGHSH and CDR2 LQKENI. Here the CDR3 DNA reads TGTGCCAGCTCACCACCTGGGATAAAGGGGGCGACAACAGATACGCAGTATTTT. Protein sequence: CASSPPGIKGATTDTQYF.

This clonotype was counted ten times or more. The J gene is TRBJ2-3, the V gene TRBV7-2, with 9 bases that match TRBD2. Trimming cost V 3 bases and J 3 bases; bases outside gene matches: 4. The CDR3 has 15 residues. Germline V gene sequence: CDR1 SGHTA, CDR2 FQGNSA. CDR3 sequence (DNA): TGTGCCAGCAGCTTGTTTCTAGCGGGGACAGATACGCAGTATTTT. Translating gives CASSLFLAGTDTQYF.